Presented here are 31 T cell receptor beta chains from one specimen sequenced in a study of response to subunit inactivated influenza vaccine. TCRdb passed the RT-PCR reads through MiXCR, listing each CDR3 protein once. The table lists 500,000 to 550,000 distinct CDR3 sequences, approximately 7.7% of them singletons. The sample consisted of PBMCs from blood, taken roughly 24 months after vaccination. The source of these receptors is a man between 50 and 69 years old who received an inactivated influenza vaccine.

A few counts support this clonotype. The chain couples TRBV28 to TRBJ2-1, with D uncertain. The CDR3 runs to 13 residues. Trimming pared 1 base from V and 8 bases from J, leaving 9 bases between. The germline V gene has CDR1 MDHEN and CDR2 SYDVKM. As DNA, the CDR3 is TGTGCCAGCAGTTTATATAGTACGGATGAGCAGTTCTTC. Translating gives CASSLYSTDEQFF.

The chain joins TRBV11-2 to TRBJ1-2, with 9 bases that match TRBD1. Germline loops: CDR1 SGHAT, CDR2 FQNNGV. V was clipped by 5 bases and J by 0 bases; unmatched bases: 10. The CDR3 consists of 17 residues. The CDR3 sequence: CASSRRTGVLPNYGYTF. CDR3 bases: TGTGCCAGCAGCCGCCGGACAGGGGTGCTCCCTAACTATGGCTACACCTTC.

The chain recombines TRBV20-1 with TRBJ2-3; D unclear. CDR3 length equals 14 residues. Trimming took 6 bases from V and 2 from J, leaving 15 bases between them. Germline CDR1 DFQATT, CDR2 SNEGSKA (reference sequence). CDR3 DNA sequence: TGCAGTGCGATATACTGGACCCTCACAGATACGCAGTATTTT. Its translation: CSAIYWTLTDTQYF.

This clonotype was seen many times. The chain combines TRBV16 with TRBJ2-7; D unclear. CDR1 KGHSY and CDR2 FQNENV come from the germline V gene. Trimming pared 2 bases from V and 0 bases from J, leaving 8 bases between. The CDR3 is 14 amino acids. The CDR3 DNA follows: TGTGCCAGCAGCCAAAGTACGAACTCCTACGAGCAGTACTTC. Residues: CASSQSTNSYEQYF.

The rearrangement uses TRBV21-1 and TRBJ2-1; the table's D call TRBD1 went unverified against the DNA. TRBV21-1 is tagged as a pseudogene. The CDR3 runs 16 residues. Written as DNA, the CDR3 is TGTGCCAGCAGAGGTGGAGGGGGGTTCTCCTACAATGAGCAGTTCTTC. This gives the protein CASRGGGGFSYNEQFF.

This clonotype showed up just a few times. The chain employs TRBV7-6 and TRBJ2-5; 8 nucleotides line up with TRBD2. Trimming cost V 5 bases and J 2 bases; bases outside gene matches: 10. The CDR3 is made up of 16 amino acids. Looked up from germline, CDR1 is SGHVS and CDR2 is FNYEAQ. CDR3 coding DNA: TGTGCCAGCAGCCCCTCGACTAGCGCGGTGCAAGAGACCCAGTACTTC. Translation: CASSPSTSAVQETQYF.

This clonotype occurred many times. The chain employs TRBV7-8 and TRBJ2-1; 11 positions agree with TRBD2. Germline CDR1 is SGHVS and CDR2 is FQNEAQ. V was pared by 3 bases and J by 4 bases, with 8 bases of the junction left unmatched. This CDR3 contains 17 residues. CDR3 amino acids: CASSFIISGRVYNEQFF. The CDR3 nucleotides read TGTGCCAGCAGCTTTATTATTAGCGGGAGGGTATACAATGAGCAGTTCTTC.

This clonotype was counted many times. The chain carries TRBV29-1 and TRBJ2-3; D ambiguous. V shed 7 bases and J shed 4 bases, with 9 bases lying between them. Germline V gene lookup returns CDR1 SQVTM and CDR2 ANQGSEA. This CDR3 has 11 amino acids. CDR3 sequence reads: CSARRADTQYF. CDR3 nucleotides: TGCAGCGCTCGACGGGCAGATACGCAGTATTTT.

This clonotype was picked up many times. V gene TRBV28 combines with J gene TRBJ1-4, with no clear D. The CDR3 runs to 14 residues. With 6 bases removed from V and 4 bases from J, the gap between germline ends came to 12 bases. Germline assignment: CDR1 MDHEN and CDR2 SYDVKM. As DNA, the CDR3 is TGTGCCAGCAGCGATCACTTAAATAATGAAAAACTGTTTTTT. Protein sequence: CASSDHLNNEKLFF. Using reference TRBV28 and TRBJ1-4 for the parts outside the CDR3, the full variable domain is DVKVTQSSRYLVKRTGEKVFLECVQDMDHENMFWYRQDPGLGLRLIYFSYDVKMKEKGDIPEGYSVSREKKERFSLILESASTNQTSMYLCASSDHLNNEKLFFGSGTQLSVL.

This clonotype was seen a handful of times. The rearrangement joins TRBV7-8 to TRBJ2-1; no definite D call. This CDR3 comprises 13 residues. V shed 3 bases and J shed 8 bases, with 11 bases lying between them. Germline CDR1 and CDR2: SGHVS and FQNEAQ. The CDR3 bases are TGTGCCAGCAGCTTCTTTGCACGAGATGAGCAGTTCTTC. Amino acids: CASSFFARDEQFF.

This chain uses TRBV4-2 with TRBJ1-2, with D possibly TRBD1 on 5 matching bases. Trimming removed 0 bases at V and 4 bases at J, with 15 bases between. Per germline, CDR1 LGHNA and CDR2 YNFKEQ. The CDR3 spans 16 residues. Here the CDR3 reads CASSQDTGPGTYGYTF. The CDR3 nucleotides are TGTGCCAGCAGCCAAGATACCGGTCCGGGGACCTATGGCTACACCTTC.

Ten or more counts support this clonotype. V gene TRBV29-1 combines with J gene TRBJ1-1; D is ambiguous. The CDR3 runs 14 residues. In germline, CDR1 is SQVTM, CDR2 ANQGSEA. Trimming took off 0 bases at V and 5 bases at J, with 13 bases between the two ends. CDR3 sequence reads: CSVEDPGRVTEAFF. The CDR3, as DNA: TGCAGCGTTGAAGATCCTGGGAGGGTAACTGAAGCTTTCTTT.

The sample holds a few counts of this clonotype. V and J are TRBV20-1 and TRBJ2-5; TRBD1 agrees at 8 bases. CDR1 is DFQATT, CDR2 SNEGSKA, per germline (reference sequence). V was clipped by 3 bases and J by 5 bases; unmatched bases: 8. CDR3 size: 14 residues. CDR3 coding DNA: TGCAGTGCTAGGGGCAGGGGGCCGGGGGAGACCCAGTACTTC. Its protein is CSARGRGPGETQYF.

This chain connects TRBV3-1 to TRBJ2-7; TRBD1 agrees at 8 bases. Trimming cost V 1 base and J 7 bases; bases outside gene matches: 18. The CDR3 is made up of 18 amino acids. The germline V gene has CDR1 LGHDT and CDR2 YNNKEL (reference sequence). The CDR3 DNA is TGTGCCAGCAGCCAAGGTGGGGTTTCGGGCAGGGGGCTGCGAGAGCAGTACTTC. Translation: CASSQGGVSGRGLREQYF.

This chain joins TRBV5-1 and TRBJ1-4, with 7 bases fitting TRBD1. CDR1 and CDR2 (germline): SGHRS, YFSETQ. This CDR3 spans 14 amino acids. V lost 1 base, J lost 5 bases, and 2 bases stayed unmatched. The CDR3 reads CASSLKQGNEKLFF. In DNA, the CDR3 is TGCGCCAGCAGCTTGAAACAGGGGAATGAAAAACTGTTTTTT.

This sequence joins TRBV9 and TRBJ2-1; D possibly uses TRBD1 or TRBD2 (5 bases each). The CDR3 extends over 15 amino acids. Germline V CDR1 and CDR2: SGDLS, YYNGEE. V was cut by 0 bases and J by 2 bases, with 9 bases left in between. CDR3 residues: CASSVGMGAYNEQFF. The CDR3 region has the DNA TGTGCCAGCAGCGTAGGGATGGGGGCCTACAATGAGCAGTTCTTC.

The chain combines TRBV20-1 with TRBJ2-5; D ambiguous. This CDR3 has 13 amino acids. The germline V gene encodes CDR1 DFQATT and CDR2 SNEGSKA (reference sequence). Deletions cut 2 bases from V and 3 bases from J, with 10 bases between. CDR3 coding DNA: TGCAGTGCTAGATTCGGCAGCAAAGAGACCCAGTACTTC. Translating gives CSARFGSKETQYF.

This clonotype appeared many times. The gene calls are TRBV12-3 or TRBV12-4 and TRBJ1-2; D possibly corresponds to TRBD1 (6 bases). CDR3 length equals 13 residues. With 5 bases removed from V and 5 bases from J, the gap between germline ends came to 12 bases. The DNA of the CDR3 is TGTGCCAGCAGTGGAGGACAGCTTTATGGCTACACCTTC. The encoded protein is CASSGGQLYGYTF.

This clonotype has more than one count but fewer than ten. The chain carries TRBV20-1 and TRBJ2-5; D not certain. The germline CDR1 and CDR2 sequences are DFQATT and SNEGSKA (reference sequence). CDR3 length: 13 residues. The CDR3 sequence: CSLRHSRRETQYF. The CDR3 DNA reads TGCAGCCTCAGACACTCAAGGAGAGAGACCCAGTACTTC.

This clonotype was detected only a few times. The chain uses TRBV7-2 and TRBJ2-1, with 14 bases that match TRBD2. The CDR3 loop spans 16 amino acids. CDR1 SGHTA and CDR2 FQGNSA come from the germline V gene. V trimming: 7 bases; J trimming: 8 bases; junction bases outside the gene matches: 10. CDR3 in DNA: TGTGCCAGCACCCCTTGGATGACTAGCGGGAGGGATGAGCAGTTCTTC. Residues: CASTPWMTSGRDEQFF.

This clonotype was counted only a few times. V and J are TRBV5-5 and TRBJ2-7; 7 nucleotides match TRBD1. The junction had 8 bases not matched to a gene; V was cut back by 3 bases and J by 5 bases. CDR1 is SGHKS and CDR2 is YYEKEE in the germline V gene (reference sequence). CDR3 length equals 14 residues. The CDR3 nucleotides read TGTGCCAGCAGCTCGCAGACAGGGTTCAACGAGCAGTACTTC. This gives the protein CASSSQTGFNEQYF.

The chain uses TRBV15 and TRBJ1-1; no definite D call. Germline V CDR1 and CDR2: LNHNV, YYDKDF (reference sequence). The CDR3 loop spans 13 amino acids. The V and J ends lost 1 base and 0 bases respectively, with 3 bases between them. The CDR3, as DNA: TGTGCCACCAGCAGAGCTCTGAACACTGAAGCTTTCTTT. Amino acid sequence: CATSRALNTEAFF.

The chain employs TRBV18 and TRBJ2-5; D ambiguous. Trimming removed 0 bases at V and 1 base at J, with 6 bases between. The CDR3 is 14 amino acids. CDR1 is KGHSH and CDR2 is LQKENI in the germline V gene. The DNA of the CDR3 is TGTGCCAGCTCACCACCCTTATTCCAAGAGACCCAGTACTTC. This codes for CASSPPLFQETQYF.

This clonotype has only a few counts. This chain connects TRBV20-1 to TRBJ1-5; 12 bases line up with TRBD1. The CDR3 totals 14 residues. V trimming: 3 bases; J trimming: 5 bases; junction bases outside the gene matches: 2. Germline V gives CDR1 DFQATT, CDR2 SNEGSKA (reference sequence). CDR3 DNA: TGCAGTGCTAGGGGGGACAGGGGGCATCAGCCCCAGCATTTT. Its protein is CSARGDRGHQPQHF.

The chain couples TRBV24-1 to TRBJ2-2; 9 nucleotides align to TRBD1. Germline assignment: CDR1 KGHDR and CDR2 SFDVKD. The CDR3 is 17 residues long. J gave up 4 bases and V 4 bases, and 9 bases lay outside the gene matches. The CDR3 bases are TGTGCCACCAGTGAACCTACCGGGACAGGGACCACCGGGGAGCTGTTTTTT. This sequence encodes CATSEPTGTGTTGELFF.

A few counts support this clonotype. The gene calls are TRBV28 and TRBJ1-2; TRBD1 might be the D (5 bases). Deletions cut 6 bases from V and 4 bases from J, with 15 bases between. CDR3 length: 14 amino acids. The germline V gene encodes CDR1 MDHEN and CDR2 SYDVKM. The DNA for the CDR3 is TGTGCCAGCAGCGCGAACAGGTTCGGCTATGGCTACACCTTC. Encoded protein: CASSANRFGYGYTF.

The chain couples TRBV10-3 to TRBJ1-2; D not certain. Germline V CDR1 and CDR2: ENHRY, SYGVKD. The CDR3 covers 13 residues. Trimming left V 7 bases short and J 5 bases short, with 14 bases between. This CDR3 reads CAINTGRRYGYTF. CDR3 sequence (DNA): TGTGCCATCAATACGGGCAGGAGGTATGGCTACACCTTC.

The J gene is TRBJ2-3, the V gene TRBV12-3 or TRBV12-4, with 9 bases matching TRBD2. The CDR3 is 16 amino acids. V shed 2 bases, J shed 4 bases, and the junction held 7 bases outside the gene matches. CDR3 in amino acids: CASSLPGTSMSDTQYF. The CDR3 region has the DNA TGTGCCAGCAGTTTACCCGGGACTAGCATGTCAGATACGCAGTATTTT.

In its sample, this clonotype was seen many times. The chain links TRBV5-1 to TRBJ2-2, with 7 nucleotides matching TRBD2. This CDR3 has 15 amino acids. Losses at the gene ends were 4 bases for V and 4 bases for J; bases not matched to a gene: 7. Germline V CDR1 and CDR2: SGHRS, YFSETQ. The CDR3 sequence: CASSVSGTITGELFF. For the CDR3, the DNA is TGCGCCAGCAGCGTCTCCGGGACTATCACCGGGGAGCTGTTTTTT.

This clonotype has a handful of counts. V gene TRBV7-2 combines with J gene TRBJ2-7; D perhaps matches TRBD2 (6 bases). Between the trimmed V and J ends, which lost 4 bases and 0 bases, there was a span of 19 bases. CDR3 length equals 17 residues. Germline V lookup: CDR1 SGHTA, CDR2 FQGNSA. CDR3 coding DNA: TGTGCCAGCAGCTCCATTAAGAGCGCGGGGTCCTCCTACGAGCAGTACTTC. Translated, it gives CASSSIKSAGSSYEQYF.

A few counts support this clonotype. The chain carries TRBV28 and TRBJ2-2; D is uncertain. The germline V gene has CDR1 MDHEN and CDR2 SYDVKM. Trimming removed 5 bases at V and 6 bases at J, with 13 bases between. The CDR3 runs 14 residues. The CDR3 bases are TGTGCCAGCAGTCCCATTCAGATGTCCGGGGAGCTGTTTTTT. Its protein product is CASSPIQMSGELFF.